Each of the 9 T cell receptor beta chains below was sequenced from the same sample in a study of blood T cell repertoires in COVID-19. The protocol was immunoSEQ multiplex PCR, while the TCRdb copy is restricted to in-frame clones and leaves out a portion. The sample holds some 460,000 clones; around 90% are singletons and the top ten take about 0.75%. What was sequenced was PBMCs or T cells enriched from blood (not recorded which). The origin of the receptors is a woman under 30 who had recovered from COVID-19.

The J gene is TRBJ2-1, the V gene TRBV3-1 (or the pseudogene TRBV3-2); TRBD1 is a possible D gene (6 bases). This CDR3 contains 15 residues. CDR1 and CDR2 (germline): LGHDT, YNNKEL (reference sequence). Trimming took 1 base from V and 2 from J, leaving 9 bases between them. The DNA of the CDR3 is TGTGCCAGCAGCCAAGGTTCAGGGGCCTACAATGAGCAGTTCTTC. It translates to CASSQGSGAYNEQFF.

This sequence joins TRBV25-1 and TRBJ1-2; D ambiguous. The CDR3 length is 12 residues. V was clipped by 1 base and J by 3 bases, with 3 bases between them. CDR1 MGHDK and CDR2 SYGVNS come from the germline V gene. The CDR3 DNA reads as TGTGCCAGCAGTGAATCGGACTATGGCTACACCTTC. It codes for CASSESDYGYTF.

This clone came up once. The genes are TRBV3-1 (or the pseudogene TRBV3-2) and TRBJ2-1; TRBD2 aligns across 8 bases. Germline lookup yields CDR1 LGHDT and CDR2 YNNKEL (reference sequence). This CDR3 is 15 amino acids long. Losses at the gene ends were 1 base for V and 4 bases for J; bases not matched to a gene: 3. The chain's CDR3 is CASSQAGGLYNEQFF. The CDR3 coding sequence is TGTGCCAGCAGCCAAGCGGGGGGGCTGTACAATGAGCAGTTCTTC.

The V and J genes are TRBV11-2 and TRBJ1-2; 9 bases line up with TRBD1. Losses at the gene ends were 0 bases for V and 10 bases for J; bases not matched to a gene: 15. Germline values: CDR1 SGHAT, CDR2 FQNNGV. The CDR3 consists of 17 residues. CDR3 loop: CASSLDWGGQGRKDYTF. CDR3 sequence (DNA): TGTGCCAGCAGCTTAGATTGGGGTGGACAGGGGAGGAAGGACTACACCTTC.

V is TRBV6-6 and J is TRBJ2-3; 9 nucleotides match TRBD1. The CDR3 is 14 amino acids. V shed 6 bases and J 3 bases; nucleotides not matched to a gene: 4. Germline V gene data show CDR1 as MNHNY and CDR2 as SVGAGI (reference sequence). The CDR3 nucleotides read TGTGCCAGCAGCCAGACAGGGGGAACAGATACGCAGTATTTT. Amino acid sequence: CASSQTGGTDTQYF.

This chain links TRBV10-2 with TRBJ2-3; 8 bases map to TRBD2. This CDR3 contains 13 residues. Germline V CDR1 and CDR2: WSHSY, SAAADI. The V gene end was trimmed by 7 bases and the J gene end by 5 bases; junction bases not matched to a gene: 5. The CDR3 nucleotides are TGCGCCAGCACGCGAGCGGGGGAAGATACGCAGTATTTT. Residues: CASTRAGEDTQYF.

The chain carries TRBV5-1 and TRBJ1-6, with 10 bases aligning to TRBD1. CDR1 and CDR2 from the germline V gene are SGHRS and YFSETQ. With V trimmed by 2 bases and J by 11 bases, 7 bases remained unmatched. This CDR3 has 15 amino acids. CDR3 bases: TGCGCCAGCAGCTTTGGACAGGGGGGGACGGCACCCCTCCACTTT. It codes for CASSFGQGGTAPLHF.

The chain is built from TRBV27 and TRBJ2-2; 9 bases line up with TRBD1. CDR3 length: 16 amino acids. Trimming removed 5 bases from V and 6 bases from J; junction bases left unmatched: 10. Per germline, CDR1 MNHEY and CDR2 SMNVEV (reference sequence). CDR3 DNA sequence: TGTGCCAGCAGTCCTCTTGGACAGGGGCGGGCCGGGGAGCTGTTTTTT. Residues: CASSPLGQGRAGELFF.

In DNA form, the CDR3 reads TGTGCCAGCAGGGAATCCCTCAGGAGGAGCACAGATACGCAGTATTTT. Protein product: CASRESLRRSTDTQYF. This chain connects TRBV2 to TRBJ2-3; maybe TRBD2 (5 bases). Germline V gene sequence: CDR1 SNHLY, CDR2 FYNNEI. The V end was cut by 6 bases, the J end by 0 bases, with 16 bases between. The CDR3 has 16 residues.